The clone carrying this TCR beta chain turned up a few times. Its specificity is not known. This entry belongs to a study of post-analysis software for immune sequencing data. Study summary: Patients with relapsing-remitting, secondary progressive and progressive-relapsing multiple sclerosis courses were all represented. Notes on the study in general: Controls showed lower frequencies than patients for 5 or 6 TRBV segments, and TRBV5-6, TRBV5-1 and TRBV20-1 were among these. Versus controls, multiple sclerosis patients showed significantly lower diversity (normalized Chao1).

Germline assignment: CDR1 SGHTA and CDR2 FQGNSA. This CDR3 is built from 14 residues. With 1 base removed from V and 3 bases from J, the gap between germline ends came to 9 bases. Unique molecular identifiers tagged the TCR beta cDNA libraries. Around 460,000 cDNA molecules came from around 1 to 9.1 million T cells. TCRdb re-called the PCR reads through MiXCR, storing one row per CDR3 protein. The profile shows about 460,000 distinct CDR3 sequences, around 40% of them singletons. The clonotype originates from a girl aged 10-17 years with multiple sclerosis. The sample consisted of blood. The rearrangement links TRBV7-2 to TRBJ1-2, with TRBD1 as a possible D gene (6 bases). The CDR3 bases are TGTGCCAGCAGCTTAGGGGCAGGGGACTATGGCTACACCTTC. This codes for CASSLGAGDYGYTF. Variable domain in full (rest from reference TRBV7-2 and TRBJ1-2): GAGVSQSPSNKVTEKGKDVELRCDPISGHTALYWYRQSLGQGLEFLIYFQGNSAPDKSGLPSDRFSAERTGGSVSTLTIQRTQQEDSAVYLCASSLGAGDYGYTFGSGTRLTVV.